A selection of T cell receptor beta chains follows, all from one sample in a study of blood T cell repertoires in COVID-19. Assay: immunoSEQ multiplex PCR; the TCRdb copy retains only in-frame clones and omits some. The sample lists about 220,000 clones, 82% seen once, with 5.2% in the top ten. Source material: peripheral blood. All receptors derive from a woman in her seventies with COVID-19, enrolled during active disease. The CDR3 runs from the conserved cysteine through the conserved F or W. Each record gives: J gene, clone size, D gene, V gene, CDR3 protein, CDR3 DNA. The D gene is left open where the match is weak. A clone size is listed for some rows: how often the clone was seen (once, few, many), or a class if it is expanded.

j_gene: TRBJ2-1; abundance: -; d_gene: -; v_gene: TRBV11-2; CDR3aa: CASSGQGSYNEQFF; CDR3nt: TGTGCCAGCAGCGGGCAGGGCTCCTACAATGAGCAGTTCTTC
j_gene: TRBJ1-1; abundance: -; d_gene: -; v_gene: TRBV3-1/TRBV3-2; CDR3aa: CASSQSTGLLNTEAFF; CDR3nt: TGTGCCAGCAGCCAATCGACGGGACTGCTGAACACTGAAGCTTTCTTT
j_gene: TRBJ1-5; abundance: -; d_gene: -; v_gene: TRBV28; CDR3aa: CASSSRNNQPQHF; CDR3nt: TGTGCCAGCAGTTCCAGGAACAATCAGCCCCAGCATTTT
j_gene: TRBJ1-3; abundance: -; d_gene: -; v_gene: TRBV3-1/TRBV3-2; CDR3aa: CASSQELALSGNTIYF; CDR3nt: TGTGCCAGCAGCCAAGAATTGGCTTTATCCGGAAACACCATATATTTT
j_gene: TRBJ1-1; abundance: -; d_gene: -; v_gene: TRBV28; CDR3aa: CASSPLPVEAFF; CDR3nt: TGTGCCAGCAGTCCGCTACCCGTTGAAGCTTTCTTT
j_gene: TRBJ1-1; abundance: -; d_gene: -; v_gene: TRBV7-6; CDR3aa: CASSSRSQGTEAFF; CDR3nt: TGTGCCAGCAGCTCAAGGTCACAGGGAACTGAAGCTTTCTTT
j_gene: TRBJ2-5; abundance: -; d_gene: TRBD1; v_gene: TRBV4-2; CDR3aa: CASSQLSGGQETQYF; CDR3nt: TGTGCCAGCAGCCAACTTTCAGGGGGCCAAGAGACCCAGTACTTC
j_gene: TRBJ1-5; abundance: -; d_gene: TRBD1; v_gene: TRBV4-2; CDR3aa: CASSPSGQTSNQPQHF; CDR3nt: TGTGCCAGCAGCCCATCGGGACAGACTAGCAATCAGCCCCAGCATTTT
j_gene: TRBJ1-1; abundance: once; d_gene: -; v_gene: TRBV4-3; CDR3aa: CASSQDRDTRTGEAFF; CDR3nt: TGCGCCAGCAGCCAAGATCGGGACACTCGCACAGGTGAAGCTTTCTTT
j_gene: TRBJ2-7; abundance: -; d_gene: TRBD1; v_gene: TRBV27; CDR3aa: CASGFHRDSGTEQYF; CDR3nt: TGTGCCAGCGGTTTCCACCGGGACAGTGGTACTGAGCAGTACTTC
j_gene: TRBJ2-7; abundance: -; d_gene: -; v_gene: TRBV7-9; CDR3aa: CASSLSLGLSRNEQYF; CDR3nt: TGTGCCAGCAGCTTAAGTCTCGGACTAAGTCGGAACGAGCAGTACTTC
j_gene: TRBJ2-2; abundance: few; d_gene: -; v_gene: TRBV13; CDR3aa: CASSKHSYGGELFF; CDR3nt: TGTGCCAGCAGTAAGCACTCCTATGGCGGGGAGCTGTTTTTT
j_gene: TRBJ1-1; abundance: -; d_gene: -; v_gene: TRBV6-6; CDR3aa: CASTVNSMNTEAFF; CDR3nt: TGTGCCAGCACGGTTAACAGTATGAACACTGAAGCTTTCTTT
j_gene: TRBJ2-1; abundance: -; d_gene: -; v_gene: TRBV13; CDR3aa: CASSLDSVAYNEQFF; CDR3nt: TGTGCCAGCAGCTTAGACTCCGTCGCCTACAATGAGCAGTTCTTC
j_gene: TRBJ1-1; abundance: -; d_gene: -; v_gene: TRBV5-1; CDR3aa: CASSLRTANTEAFF; CDR3nt: TGCGCCAGCAGCCTGAGGACAGCTAACACTGAAGCTTTCTTT
j_gene: TRBJ2-1; abundance: -; d_gene: TRBD1; v_gene: TRBV7-9; CDR3aa: CASSPRPGQGISSKFF; CDR3nt: TGTGCCAGCAGCCCGAGGCCGGGACAGGGAATCTCTAGCAAGTTCTTC
j_gene: TRBJ2-1; abundance: -; d_gene: -; v_gene: TRBV7-2; CDR3aa: CASSLAPPPGNEQFF; CDR3nt: TGTGCCAGCAGCTTAGCCCCACCCCCGGGGAATGAGCAGTTCTTC
j_gene: TRBJ2-4; abundance: few; d_gene: -; v_gene: TRBV2; CDR3aa: CASSVSSANIQYF; CDR3nt: TGTGCCAGCAGTGTTTCCAGCGCGAACATTCAGTACTTC
j_gene: TRBJ1-2; abundance: -; d_gene: -; v_gene: TRBV6-5; CDR3aa: CASRMRGNYTF; CDR3nt: TGTGCCAGCAGGATGAGAGGAAACTACACCTTC
j_gene: TRBJ2-3; abundance: -; d_gene: -; v_gene: TRBV5-1; CDR3aa: CASSRDGSTDTQYF; CDR3nt: TGCGCCAGCAGCCGAGACGGGAGCACAGATACGCAGTATTTT
j_gene: TRBJ1-2; abundance: -; d_gene: TRBD1; v_gene: TRBV5-6; CDR3aa: CASSSTGALPRYGYTF; CDR3nt: TGTGCCAGCAGCTCGACAGGGGCGCTCCCCCGCTATGGCTACACCTTC
j_gene: TRBJ1-4; abundance: -; d_gene: -; v_gene: TRBV4-2; CDR3aa: CASSQDNTAGDEKLFF; CDR3nt: TGTGCCAGCAGCCAAGATAATACGGCAGGGGATGAAAAACTGTTTTTT
j_gene: TRBJ2-1; abundance: once; d_gene: -; v_gene: TRBV28; CDR3aa: CASSLQAREQFF; CDR3nt: TGTGCCAGCAGTTTGCAGGCGCGTGAGCAGTTCTTC
j_gene: TRBJ1-4; abundance: -; d_gene: -; v_gene: TRBV7-2; CDR3aa: CASRQGPARGKLFF; CDR3nt: TGTGCCAGCAGACAGGGACCGGCGAGGGGAAAACTGTTTTTT
j_gene: TRBJ2-5; abundance: -; d_gene: TRBD2; v_gene: TRBV7-2; CDR3aa: CASSLHSGSGMETQYF; CDR3nt: TGTGCCAGCAGCTTGCATAGCGGGAGTGGGATGGAGACCCAGTACTTC
j_gene: TRBJ2-5; abundance: -; d_gene: TRBD2; v_gene: TRBV5-5; CDR3aa: CASSLMGLPGETQYF; CDR3nt: TGTGCCAGCAGCTTGATGGGACTACCTGGTGAGACCCAGTACTTC
j_gene: TRBJ1-4; abundance: -; d_gene: TRBD1; v_gene: TRBV7-2; CDR3aa: CASSPPYRGSNEKLFF; CDR3nt: TGTGCCAGCAGCCCCCCGTACAGGGGAAGCAATGAAAAACTGTTTTTT
j_gene: TRBJ1-1; abundance: -; d_gene: TRBD1; v_gene: TRBV5-1; CDR3aa: CASSRQGGNTEAFF; CDR3nt: TGCGCCAGCAGCCGACAGGGCGGAAACACTGAAGCTTTCTTT
j_gene: TRBJ1-6; abundance: -; d_gene: -; v_gene: TRBV28; CDR3aa: CASRAGTKVNSPLHF; CDR3nt: TGTGCCAGCAGGGCCGGGACAAAGGTTAATTCACCCCTCCACTTT
j_gene: TRBJ2-5; abundance: -; d_gene: TRBD2; v_gene: TRBV18; CDR3aa: CASSPGLAGGRETQYF; CDR3nt: TGTGCCAGCTCACCGGGACTAGCGGGAGGGAGAGAGACCCAGTACTTC
j_gene: TRBJ1-2; abundance: -; d_gene: TRBD1; v_gene: TRBV5-5; CDR3aa: CASSLGQGGHGYTF; CDR3nt: TGTGCCAGCAGTCTCGGACAGGGCGGTCATGGCTACACCTTC
j_gene: TRBJ2-5; abundance: -; d_gene: -; v_gene: TRBV27; CDR3aa: CASSPRTEETQYF; CDR3nt: TGTGCCAGCAGTCCACGGACAGAAGAGACCCAGTACTTC
j_gene: TRBJ1-1; abundance: -; d_gene: TRBD1; v_gene: TRBV2; CDR3aa: CASRQGLQGGTEAFF; CDR3nt: TGTGCCAGCAGACAGGGTCTTCAGGGGGGCACTGAAGCTTTCTTT
j_gene: TRBJ2-1; abundance: -; d_gene: -; v_gene: TRBV6-5; CDR3aa: CASRTSVTDEQFF; CDR3nt: TGTGCCAGCAGGACTAGTGTTACGGATGAGCAGTTCTTC
j_gene: TRBJ1-1; abundance: few; d_gene: -; v_gene: TRBV5-1; CDR3aa: CATADGGTGVGTEAFF; CDR3nt: TGCGCCACCGCCGACGGGGGTACGGGGGTCGGGACTGAAGCTTTCTTT
j_gene: TRBJ2-1; abundance: -; d_gene: TRBD1; v_gene: TRBV18; CDR3aa: CASSFTGTGDYNEQFF; CDR3nt: TGTGCCAGCTCATTCACGGGGACAGGGGATTACAATGAGCAGTTCTTC
j_gene: TRBJ2-1; abundance: -; d_gene: TRBD2; v_gene: TRBV6-1; CDR3aa: CASSEGGRKWNEQFF; CDR3nt: TGTGCCAGCAGTGAGGGCGGGAGGAAATGGAATGAGCAGTTCTTC
j_gene: TRBJ1-5; abundance: few; d_gene: -; v_gene: TRBV6-2/TRBV6-3; CDR3aa: CASSYWIGQASQPQHF; CDR3nt: TGTGCCAGCAGTTACTGGATCGGCCAGGCGAGTCAGCCCCAGCATTTT
j_gene: TRBJ2-7; abundance: -; d_gene: -; v_gene: TRBV9; CDR3aa: CASSVARNGEQYF; CDR3nt: TGTGCCAGCAGCGTAGCCAGAAATGGCGAGCAGTACTTC
j_gene: TRBJ2-7; abundance: -; d_gene: -; v_gene: TRBV5-1; CDR3aa: CASSLYSGTYEQYF; CDR3nt: TGCGCCAGCAGCTTGTATTCGGGAACCTACGAGCAGTACTTC
j_gene: TRBJ1-5; abundance: -; d_gene: -; v_gene: TRBV5-1; CDR3aa: CASSLVDRRSGNQPQHF; CDR3nt: TGCGCCAGCAGCTTGGTGGATCGCAGGTCGGGAAATCAGCCCCAGCATTTT
j_gene: TRBJ1-6; abundance: -; d_gene: -; v_gene: TRBV19; CDR3aa: CASSLPRGAGSPLHF; CDR3nt: TGTGCCAGTAGTCTCCCACGGGGGGCAGGTTCACCCCTCCACTTT
j_gene: TRBJ1-1; abundance: -; d_gene: TRBD1; v_gene: TRBV27; CDR3aa: CASSPGQLNTEAFF; CDR3nt: TGTGCCAGCAGCCCGGGACAGCTAAACACTGAAGCTTTCTTT
j_gene: TRBJ1-4; abundance: -; d_gene: TRBD1; v_gene: TRBV2; CDR3aa: CASSGRTGGGEKLFF; CDR3nt: TGTGCCAGCAGTGGGAGGACAGGGGGCGGAGAAAAACTGTTTTTT
j_gene: TRBJ2-1; abundance: once; d_gene: -; v_gene: TRBV13; CDR3aa: CASSLERTPEQFF; CDR3nt: TGTGCCAGCAGCTTAGAAAGAACTCCCGAGCAGTTCTTC
j_gene: TRBJ2-7; abundance: once; d_gene: -; v_gene: TRBV7-8; CDR3aa: CASSLGGAGSKDEQYF; CDR3nt: TGTGCCAGCAGCTTAGGCGGGGCAGGGTCAAAGGACGAGCAGTACTTC
j_gene: TRBJ1-6; abundance: -; d_gene: -; v_gene: TRBV7-9; CDR3aa: CASSLEQGNSPLHF; CDR3nt: TGTGCCAGCAGCTTAGAACAGGGTAATTCACCCCTCCACTTT
j_gene: TRBJ1-5; abundance: -; d_gene: TRBD1; v_gene: TRBV2; CDR3aa: CASRSTLTGGDQPQHF; CDR3nt: TGTGCCAGCAGGTCCACCTTGACAGGGGGCGATCAGCCCCAGCATTTT